These 28 T cell receptor beta chains were sequenced from one sample in a study of CD8+ T cells in alopecia areata. TCR sequencing used cDNA made by reverse transcription of extracted RNA. Method: immunoSEQ multiplex PCR; TCRdb's copy keeps in-frame clones and lacks some. The table shows 150,000 to 200,000 clones, with roughly 64% occurring only once. Documented treatment: oral pan-JAK inhibitor, 5-10 mg twice daily. The source material was CD8+ T cells sorted from blood, sampled at week 24, from a patient treated with tofacitinib. Every receptor here comes from a human donor with alopecia areata.

The chain recombines TRBV4-2 with TRBJ1-1; D gene ambiguous. Trimming pared 3 bases from V and 0 bases from J, leaving 8 bases between. The germline V gene has CDR1 LGHNA and CDR2 YNFKEQ. CDR3 length equals 14 residues. This CDR3 is CASSHPGVNTEAFF. DNA for the CDR3: TGTGCCAGCAGCCACCCGGGAGTGAACACTGAAGCTTTCTTT.

This clone occurred a few times. Different DNA sequences within this sample yield the same CDR3. The chain is built from TRBV7-9 and TRBJ2-7; D unclear. The CDR3 loop spans 11 amino acids. Germline V lookup: CDR1 SEHNR, CDR2 FQNEAQ (reference sequence). Trimming took off 5 bases at V and 4 bases at J, with 6 bases between the two ends. In nucleotides, the CDR3 is TGTGCCAGCAGCATCTCGTACGAGCAGTACTTC. Its translation is CASSISYEQYF.

This clone was counted a few times. Other DNA sequences of this sample code for an identical CDR3. This sequence joins TRBV5-1 and TRBJ2-7; D ambiguous. Germline V gives CDR1 SGHRS, CDR2 YFSETQ. This CDR3 contains 13 residues. V was shortened by 2 bases and J by 0 bases, with 6 bases between the two germline ends. CDR3 loop: CASSLETSYEQYF. In nucleotides, the CDR3 is TGCGCCAGCAGCTTAGAGACCTCCTACGAGCAGTACTTC.

The chain couples TRBV7-8 to TRBJ2-7; weak D call: TRBD1 (6 bases). The CDR3 extends over 17 amino acids. The ends were cut back, 0 bases at V and 2 bases at J, with 17 bases in the middle. Germline lookup yields CDR1 SGHVS and CDR2 FQNEAQ. This CDR3 is CASSLAGQEWITYEQYF. CDR3 nucleotide sequence: TGTGCCAGCAGCTTAGCGGGACAAGAGTGGATTACCTACGAGCAGTACTTC. The whole variable domain, remainder taken from reference TRBV7-8 and TRBJ2-7, is GAGVSQSPRYKVAKRGQDVALRCDPISGHVSLFWYQQALGQGPEFLTYFQNEAQLDKSGLPSDRFFAERPEGSVSTLKIQRTQQEDSAVYLCASSLAGQEWITYEQYFGPGTRLTVT.

This clone has only a few counts. The V call is TRBV13, the J call TRBJ2-5; TRBD1 matches at 7 bases. Germline-derived CDR1 and CDR2 are PRHDT and FYEKMQ (reference sequence). V lost 0 bases and J lost 1; bases outside the gene matches: 2. The CDR3 runs to 15 residues. The CDR3 bases are TGTGCCAGCAGCTTAGGCCGACAGGGCCAAGAGACCCAGTACTTC. It translates to CASSLGRQGQETQYF.

CDR3 residues: CASSFTSGREETQYF. The DNA for the CDR3 is TGTGCCAGCAGCTTCACTAGCGGGAGGGAAGAGACCCAGTACTTC. V gene TRBV7-9 combines with J gene TRBJ2-5, with TRBD2 matching over 13 bases. This CDR3 contains 15 residues. Trimming at V came to 3 bases and at J to 3 bases, leaving 1 base not matched to a gene. Germline V CDR1 and CDR2: SEHNR, FQNEAQ (reference sequence). Full variable domain (rest looked up from reference TRBV7-9 and TRBJ2-5): DTGVSQNPRHKITKRGQNVTFRCDPISEHNRLYWYRQTLGQGPEFLTYFQNEAQLEKSRLLSDRFSAERPKGSFSTLEIQRTEQGDSAMYLCASSFTSGREETQYFGPGTRLLVL.

The chain combines TRBV2 with TRBJ1-1; D not certain. CDR3 size: 13 residues. Germline V gene sequence: CDR1 SNHLY, CDR2 FYNNEI. Trimming cost V 10 bases and J 5 bases, with 17 bases left between them. CDR3 sequence: CATILAGWTEAFF. CDR3 coding DNA: TGTGCCACCATTTTGGCCGGTTGGACTGAAGCTTTCTTT. Variable domain in full (rest from reference TRBV2 and TRBJ1-1): EPEVTQTPSHQVTQMGQEVILRCVPISNHLYFYWYRQILGQKVEFLVSFYNNEISEKSEIFDDQFSVERPDGSNFTLKIRSTKLEDSAMYFCATILAGWTEAFFGQGTRLTVV.

This clone was seen more than once but under ten times. CDR3 sequence: CASSLENRAQHF. CDR3 nucleotides: TGTGCCAGCAGCTTAGAAAACCGAGCCCAGCATTTT. The chain carries TRBV7-8 and TRBJ1-5; D is unresolved. The germline gives CDR1 SGHVS, CDR2 FQNEAQ. The ends were cut back, 1 base at V and 11 bases at J, with 9 bases in the middle. The CDR3 is made up of 12 amino acids. The whole variable domain, filled in from reference TRBV7-8 and TRBJ1-5, reads GAGVSQSPRYKVAKRGQDVALRCDPISGHVSLFWYQQALGQGPEFLTYFQNEAQLDKSGLPSDRFFAERPEGSVSTLKIQRTQQEDSAVYLCASSLENRAQHFGDGTRLSIL.

The chain is built from TRBV5-1 and TRBJ2-7, with 9 bases aligning to TRBD1. This CDR3 is 15 amino acids long. Trimming at V came to 3 bases and at J to 5 bases, leaving 9 bases not matched to a gene. The germline CDR1 and CDR2 sequences are SGHRS and YFSETQ. Here the CDR3 reads CASSSSSTGGNEQYF. The CDR3, as DNA: TGCGCCAGCAGCTCCAGCTCGACAGGGGGGAACGAGCAGTACTTC. The whole variable domain, remainder taken from reference TRBV5-1 and TRBJ2-7, is KAGVTQTPRYLIKTRGQQVTLSCSPISGHRSVSWYQQTPGQGLQFLFEYFSETQRNKGNFPGRFSGRQFSNSRSEMNVSTLELGDSALYLCASSSSSTGGNEQYFGPGTRLTVT.

The V and J genes are TRBV27 and TRBJ1-5; possibly TRBD1 for D (5 bases). The germline V and J ends were trimmed by 1 base and 2 bases, with 9 bases remaining between them. The germline V gene has CDR1 MNHEY and CDR2 SMNVEV (reference sequence). CDR3 length: 15 amino acids. This CDR3 is CASSLYGGGNQPQHF. CDR3 sequence (DNA): TGTGCCAGCAGTTTATATGGGGGGGGCAATCAGCCCCAGCATTTT.

The gene calls are TRBV5-6 and TRBJ1-2; D not resolved. The ends were cut back, 7 bases at V and 5 bases at J, with 18 bases in the middle. From germline, CDR1 is SGHDT and CDR2 YYEEEE. This CDR3 region has 14 residues. The CDR3 sequence: CASEQESAEYGYTF. CDR3 DNA sequence: TGTGCCAGCGAGCAGGAATCGGCAGAGTATGGCTACACCTTC.

The chain carries TRBV7-9 and TRBJ1-1; TRBD1 matches at 9 bases. With 0 bases clipped from V and 4 bases from J, the junction kept 3 bases outside the gene matches. CDR3 length equals 15 residues. Germline values: CDR1 SEHNR, CDR2 FQNEAQ (reference sequence). CDR3 sequence reads: CASSLAGTGSTEAFF. The CDR3, as DNA: TGTGCCAGCAGCTTAGCCGGGACAGGGTCCACTGAAGCTTTCTTT.

V usage is TRBV29-1 and J usage is TRBJ1-1; no clear D gene. The CDR3 length is 11 residues. Germline CDR1 SQVTM, CDR2 ANQGSEA. With 7 bases removed from V and 8 bases from J, the gap between germline ends came to 14 bases. The CDR3 DNA sequence: TGCAGCGGGAACCTGCGAGGGGAAGCTTTCTTT. Amino acid sequence: CSGNLRGEAFF.

The rearrangement uses TRBV11-2 and TRBJ1-2; perhaps TRBD1 as D (6 bases). Trimming stripped 6 bases from V and 4 bases from J, with 18 bases between. Germline V CDR1 and CDR2: SGHAT, FQNNGV. The length of the CDR3 is 15 residues. The CDR3 reads CASRAVGLQGYGYTF. CDR3 nucleotides: TGTGCCAGCAGAGCAGTTGGGCTACAGGGCTATGGCTACACCTTC.

This chain joins TRBV2 and TRBJ1-3; the D gene is possibly TRBD1 (5 bases). Germline V gives CDR1 SNHLY, CDR2 FYNNEI. V was trimmed by 5 bases and J by 0 bases, leaving 8 bases between them. This CDR3 contains 14 residues. DNA of the CDR3: TGTGCCAGCAGTCCCAGGGCCTCTGGAAACACCATATATTTT. Translating it yields CASSPRASGNTIYF.

This clone was counted ten times or more. The chain employs TRBV7-9 and TRBJ2-7; no reliable D call. CDR3 size: 12 residues. V lost 3 bases and J 5 bases, leaving 8 bases between the germline ends. Germline V lookup: CDR1 SEHNR, CDR2 FQNEAQ (reference sequence). CDR3 nucleotides: TGTGCCAGCAGCTTCGACCGAGACGAGCAGTACTTC. This gives the protein CASSFDRDEQYF.

J is TRBJ2-3 and V is TRBV5-1; D ambiguous. V gave up 3 bases and J gave up 6 bases, with 8 bases separating them. This CDR3 has 12 residues. The germline CDR1 and CDR2 sequences are SGHRS and YFSETQ. The CDR3 sequence is CASSSVPDTQYF. DNA of the CDR3: TGCGCCAGCAGCTCTGTCCCGGATACGCAGTATTTT.

This rearrangement joins TRBV4-1 to TRBJ2-3; D uncertain. This CDR3 contains 21 residues. Germline-derived CDR1 and CDR2 are MGHRA and YSYEKL. V was trimmed by 0 bases and J by 3 bases, leaving 28 bases between them. This CDR3 reads CASSQDVIWDRLELCTDTQYF. The CDR3 bases are TGCGCCAGCAGCCAAGATGTAATCTGGGATCGACTCGAGTTATGTACAGATACGCAGTATTTT.

V gene TRBV29-1 combines with J gene TRBJ2-2, with TRBD1 matching over 9 bases. V lost 0 bases and J lost 4; bases outside the gene matches: 12. CDR1 is SQVTM and CDR2 is ANQGSEA in the germline V gene. The CDR3 length is 18 residues. CDR3 DNA sequence: TGCAGCGTTGAAGATTGGTCGACAGGGGGTCAAGGCACCGGGGAGCTGTTTTTT. Its protein is CSVEDWSTGGQGTGELFF.

This clone was seen only a few times. This chain connects TRBV7-9 to TRBJ2-3, with D possibly being TRBD1 or TRBD2 (5 bases each). CDR1 and CDR2 from the germline V gene are SEHNR and FQNEAQ (reference sequence). The CDR3 covers 14 residues. V was clipped by 4 bases and J by 8 bases, with 16 bases between them. The CDR3 sequence: CASSYRGPPVTQYF. The DNA for the CDR3 is TGTGCCAGCAGCTATCGGGGACCACCAGTTACGCAGTATTTT.

This chain joins TRBV29-1 and TRBJ1-5; D gene ambiguous. Germline V gene data show CDR1 as SQVTM and CDR2 as ANQGSEA. The CDR3 covers 14 residues. Trimming left V 4 bases short and J 0 bases short, with 10 bases between. The CDR3, as DNA: TGCAGCGTTGTAAGTGGGGATAGCAATCAGCCCCAGCATTTT. Its translation is CSVVSGDSNQPQHF.

The chain couples TRBV7-6 to TRBJ2-7, with D perhaps TRBD1 (5 bases). The CDR3 is 15 residues long. Germline V gene sequence: CDR1 SGHVS, CDR2 FNYEAQ. With 1 base removed from V and 6 bases from J, the gap between germline ends came to 16 bases. The CDR3 reads CASSLGGAGGAEQYF. The CDR3 DNA sequence: TGTGCCAGCAGCTTAGGGGGCGCCGGTGGAGCCGAGCAGTACTTC. Full variable domain (remainder filled in from reference TRBV7-6 and TRBJ2-7): GAGVSQSPRYKVTKRGQDVALRCDPISGHVSLYWYRQALGQGPEFLTYFNYEAQQDKSGLPNDRFSAERPEGSISTLTIQRTEQRDSAMYRCASSLGGAGGAEQYFGPGTRLTVT.

This rearrangement joins TRBV5-5 to TRBJ2-1; D ambiguous. Germline V CDR1 and CDR2: SGHKS, YYEKEE (reference sequence). With 4 bases removed from V and 0 bases from J, the gap between germline ends came to 8 bases. The CDR3 spans 14 residues. CDR3 loop: CASSLSSSYNEQFF. The DNA of the CDR3 is TGTGCCAGCAGCCTATCGAGCTCCTACAATGAGCAGTTCTTC.

The chain has TRBV15 and TRBJ2-3; D is perhaps TRBD1 (6 bases). Trimming shortened V by 5 bases and J by 0 bases, and 15 bases separated the two germline ends. The CDR3 runs 16 residues. The germline gives CDR1 LNHNV, CDR2 YYDKDF (reference sequence). The DNA for the CDR3 is TGTGCCACCAGCCGGTTGACAGGAGGCAGCACAGATACGCAGTATTTT. Translation gives CATSRLTGGSTDTQYF.

In this sample, this clone turned up a few times. This chain uses TRBV5-4 with TRBJ2-5; D gene ambiguous. The V gene's germline CDR1 is SGHNT and CDR2 YYREEE (reference sequence). This CDR3 is 15 amino acids long. Trimming left V 1 base short and J 3 bases short, with 13 bases between. In nucleotides, the CDR3 is TGTGCCAGCAGCTTGATAGGGCCAAGGGAAGAGACCCAGTACTTC. Protein: CASSLIGPREETQYF.

The chain has TRBV14 and TRBJ1-2, with D tentatively TRBD1 (6 bases). Germline V gene lookup returns CDR1 SGHDN and CDR2 FVKESK. The CDR3 length is 14 residues. Trimming removed 5 bases at V and 4 bases at J, with 14 bases between. Here the CDR3 DNA reads TGTGCCAGCAGCGGCTACAGGGCAGCCTATGGCTACACCTTC. Protein: CASSGYRAAYGYTF.

J is TRBJ1-5 and V is TRBV6-4; D gene unclear. Germline CDR1 and CDR2: MRHNA and SNTAGT. The V end lost 4 bases, the J end lost 1 base, and 11 bases lay between the germline ends. The CDR3 spans 15 residues. DNA for the CDR3: TGTGCCAGCAGTGGTCCGAGTGCAAGCAATCAGCCCCAGCATTTT. It specifies CASSGPSASNQPQHF.

This clone was seen a handful of times. The chain carries TRBV10-3 and TRBJ1-2, with D possibly TRBD1 on 6 matching bases. The CDR3 extends over 16 amino acids. Germline lookup yields CDR1 ENHRY and CDR2 SYGVKD. V lost 1 base to trimming and J lost 2 bases, with 14 bases between them. The DNA for the CDR3 is TGTGCCATCAGTGAGTTCGACAGGAGAATAAACTATGGCTACACCTTC. Amino acid sequence: CAISEFDRRINYGYTF.